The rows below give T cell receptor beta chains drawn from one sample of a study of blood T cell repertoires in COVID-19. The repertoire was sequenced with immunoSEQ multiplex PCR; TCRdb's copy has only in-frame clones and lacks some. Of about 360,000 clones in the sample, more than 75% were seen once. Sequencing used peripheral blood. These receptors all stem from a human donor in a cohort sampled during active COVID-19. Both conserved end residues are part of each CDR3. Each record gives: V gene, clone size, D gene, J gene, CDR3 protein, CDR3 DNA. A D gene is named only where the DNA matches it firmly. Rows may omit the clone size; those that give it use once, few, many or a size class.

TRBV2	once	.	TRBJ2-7	CASSGGRGGTEYF	TGTGCCAGCAGTGGGGGAAGGGGGGGGACCGAGTACTTC
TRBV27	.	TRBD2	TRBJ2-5	CASSHLYLAGGPEGETQYF	TGTGCCAGCAGTCACCTCTACCTAGCGGGAGGGCCGGAGGGAGAGACCCAGTACTTC
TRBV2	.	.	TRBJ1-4	CASSERRNNEKLFF	TGTGCCAGCAGTGAACGGCGGAATAATGAAAAACTGTTTTTT
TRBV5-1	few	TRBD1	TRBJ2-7	CASRDRGLLEQYF	TGCGCCAGTCGGGACAGGGGCCTTTTGGAGCAGTACTTC
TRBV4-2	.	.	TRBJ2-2	CASSRGQMNTGELFF	TGTGCCAGCAGCCGTGGACAGATGAACACCGGGGAGCTGTTTTTT
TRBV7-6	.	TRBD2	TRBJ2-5	CASTLNILAGGRETQYF	TGTGCCAGCACCCTGAACATACTAGCGGGGGGGCGAGAGACCCAGTACTTC
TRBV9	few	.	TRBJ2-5	CASSVGLQETQYF	TGTGCCAGCAGCGTAGGGCTCCAAGAGACCCAGTACTTC
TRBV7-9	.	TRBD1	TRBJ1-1	CASSSGQINTEAFF	TGTGCCAGCAGCTCGGGACAGATAAACACTGAAGCTTTCTTT
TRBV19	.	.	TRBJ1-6	CASSPRPQAGSPLHF	TGTGCCAGTAGTCCACGACCCCAAGCGGGTTCACCCCTCCACTTT
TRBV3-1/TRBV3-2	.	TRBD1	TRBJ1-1	CASTPGQGPRGTEAFF	TGTGCCAGCACACCGGGACAGGGACCAAGGGGGACTGAAGCTTTCTTT
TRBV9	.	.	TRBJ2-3	CASSVGAGLEDTQYF	TGTGCCAGCAGTGTGGGGGCGGGCCTGGAAGATACGCAGTATTTT
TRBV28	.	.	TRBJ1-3	CASSRWMTEHSGNTIYF	TGTGCCAGCAGTCGCTGGATGACAGAGCACTCTGGAAACACCATATATTTT
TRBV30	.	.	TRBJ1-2	CAWTYRRGASYTF	TGTGCCTGGACCTACAGGCGGGGGGCGAGCTACACCTTC
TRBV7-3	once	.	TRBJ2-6	CASSLDSSGANVLTF	TGTGCCAGCAGCTTAGACAGCTCTGGGGCCAACGTCCTGACTTTC
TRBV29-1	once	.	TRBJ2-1	CSAASVPPLVSYNEQFF	TGCAGCGCTGCTAGCGTCCCACCGCTTGTCTCCTACAATGAGCAGTTCTTC
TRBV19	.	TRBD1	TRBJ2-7	CASSIDSGTGGNEQYF	TGTGCCAGTAGTATCGATTCCGGGACAGGGGGAAACGAGCAGTACTTC
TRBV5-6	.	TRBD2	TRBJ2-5	CASWLRGGRGETQYF	TGTGCCAGCTGGCTCCGGGGGGGAAGAGGAGAGACCCAGTACTTC
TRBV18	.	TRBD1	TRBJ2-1	CASSPRRGQDNEQFF	TGTGCCAGCTCACCAAGGCGCGGACAGGATAATGAGCAGTTCTTC
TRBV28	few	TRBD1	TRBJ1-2	CATKLQGEINYGYTF	TGTGCCACCAAATTACAGGGGGAGATTAACTATGGCTACACCTTC
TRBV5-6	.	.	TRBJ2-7	CASSLVRLERIEQYF	TGTGCCAGCAGCTTGGTCCGACTGGAGAGGATCGAGCAGTACTTC
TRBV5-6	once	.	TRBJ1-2	CASSLNRNYGYTF	TGTGCCAGCAGCTTGAATCGGAACTATGGCTACACCTTC
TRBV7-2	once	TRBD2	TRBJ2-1	CASRATSGSSYNEQFF	TGTGCCAGCAGGGCAACTAGCGGGAGCTCCTACAATGAGCAGTTCTTC
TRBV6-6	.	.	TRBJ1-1	CASSYSPDTRAFF	TGTGCCAGCAGTTACTCCCCGGACACACGAGCTTTCTTT
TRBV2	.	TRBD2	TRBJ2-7	CASTKLAGGPSETYEQYF	TGTGCCAGCACTAAACTAGCGGGAGGGCCCTCTGAGACCTACGAGCAGTACTTC
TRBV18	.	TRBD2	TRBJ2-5	CASSDGLARETQYF	TGTGCCAGCTCAGACGGACTAGCGCGAGAGACCCAGTACTTC
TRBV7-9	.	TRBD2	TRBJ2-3	CASSSTSGRHIATDTQYF	TGTGCCAGCAGCTCGACTAGCGGGAGACATATTGCGACAGATACGCAGTATTTT
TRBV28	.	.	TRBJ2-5	CASSDLGLTKTKQTQYF	TGTGCCAGCAGCGATCTAGGGTTAACCAAGACTAAACAGACCCAGTACTTC
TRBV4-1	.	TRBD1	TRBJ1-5	CASSQEPGTGGRQPQHF	TGCGCCAGCAGCCAGGAACCTGGGACAGGGGGACGGCAGCCCCAGCATTTT
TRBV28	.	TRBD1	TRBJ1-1	CASSRDRAGDTEAFF	TGTGCCAGCAGTAGGGACAGGGCAGGAGACACTGAAGCTTTCTTT
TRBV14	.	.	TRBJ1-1	CASSHLRQNTEAFF	TGTGCCAGCAGCCACCTCCGACAGAACACTGAAGCTTTCTTT
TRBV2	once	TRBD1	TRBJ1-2	CASSHPGQGSRSYGYTF	TGTGCCAGCAGCCACCCGGGACAGGGGTCTCGGAGCTATGGCTACACCTTC
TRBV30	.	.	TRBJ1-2	CAWSVGGGLVGGYTF	TGTGCCTGGAGTGTTGGCGGGGGACTGGTCGGAGGCTACACCTTC
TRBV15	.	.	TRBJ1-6	CATSRPGGPYNSPLHF	TGTGCCACCAGCAGGCCGGGGGGGCCCTATAATTCACCCCTCCACTTT
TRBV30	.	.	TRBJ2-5	CAWRGGAKETQYF	TGTGCCTGGAGGGGTGGGGCAAAAGAGACCCAGTACTTC
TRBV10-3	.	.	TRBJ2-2	CAISQEGGELFF	TGTGCCATCAGTCAGGAAGGCGGGGAGCTGTTTTTT
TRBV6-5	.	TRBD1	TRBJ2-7	CASRWTGGDEQYF	TGTGCCAGCAGATGGACAGGGGGCGACGAGCAGTACTTC
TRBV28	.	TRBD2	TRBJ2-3	CASRLGLGGAGGTDTQYF	TGTGCCAGCAGATTGGGGCTCGGGGGAGCGGGAGGCACAGATACGCAGTATTTT
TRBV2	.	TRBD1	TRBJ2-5	CASSPRSGGLMSTQYF	TGTGCCAGCAGTCCCAGGTCAGGGGGCTTGATGTCGACCCAGTACTTC
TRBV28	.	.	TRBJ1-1	CASGGRNTEAFF	TGTGCCAGCGGAGGTAGGAACACTGAAGCTTTCTTT
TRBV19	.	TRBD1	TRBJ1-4	CASSIATGGDEKLFF	TGTGCCAGTAGTATAGCGACAGGGGGAGATGAAAAACTGTTTTTT
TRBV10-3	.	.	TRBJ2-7	CAISESSGDPEQYF	TGTGCCATCAGTGAGTCCTCAGGGGACCCCGAGCAGTACTTC
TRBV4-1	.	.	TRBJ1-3	CASSPPGSRNTIYF	TGCGCCAGCAGCCCCCCGGGGTCGCGAAACACCATATATTTT